The 22 T cell receptor beta chains below all came from one sample that was sequenced in a study of blood T cell repertoires in COVID-19. This table comes from immunoSEQ multiplex PCR, and its TCRdb copy is limited to in-frame clones, with some not included. Of 50,000 or so clones in the sample, roughly four fifths were seen once. Material: peripheral blood. These receptors all come from a man aged 35 to 55 with acute or convalescent COVID-19.

V is TRBV30 and J is TRBJ1-6; D not resolved. The germline CDR1 and CDR2 sequences are GTSNPN and SVGIG (reference sequence). Trimming pared 2 bases from V and 6 bases from J, leaving 11 bases between. The CDR3 runs 14 residues. CDR3 bases: TGTGCCTGGAGTTTGTGGGCGAGTAATTCACCCCTCCACTTT. It yields the protein CAWSLWASNSPLHF.

The chain is built from TRBV9 and TRBJ1-3; unclear D gene. The CDR3 is 16 amino acids. Germline V gene lookup returns CDR1 SGDLS and CDR2 YYNGEE. The V end lost 0 bases, the J end lost 0 bases, and 10 bases lay between the germline ends. The CDR3 DNA sequence: TGTGCCAGCAGCGTAGATTCAAGCGTCTCTGGAAACACCATATATTTT. Protein product: CASSVDSSVSGNTIYF.

The chain is built from TRBV7-3 and TRBJ1-1; perhaps TRBD1 as D (5 bases). This CDR3 is built from 13 residues. Deletions cut 5 bases from V and 3 bases from J, with 10 bases between. The V gene's germline CDR1 is SGHTA and CDR2 FQGTGA. The CDR3 spells CASSPRGDTEAFF. In DNA form, the CDR3 reads TGTGCCAGCAGCCCACGGGGGGACACTGAAGCTTTCTTT.

This chain connects TRBV19 to TRBJ1-2; no reliable D call. This CDR3 contains 13 residues. Between the trimmed V and J ends, which lost 7 bases and 5 bases, there was a span of 14 bases. The V gene's germline CDR1 is LNHDA and CDR2 SQIVND (reference sequence). CDR3 protein: CASKGEVVYGYTF. The CDR3 coding sequence is TGTGCCAGTAAGGGAGAAGTCGTTTATGGCTACACCTTC.

The chain couples TRBV5-1 to TRBJ2-7; TRBD1 matches at 12 bases. This CDR3 has 16 residues. Germline loops: CDR1 SGHRS, CDR2 YFSETQ. Germline trimming cut 0 bases from V and 7 bases from J; bases unmatched to any gene: 8. The CDR3 is CASSLAAGQGAVEQYF. In nucleotides, the CDR3 is TGCGCCAGCAGCTTGGCTGCGGGACAGGGGGCGGTGGAGCAGTACTTC.

The chain employs TRBV25-1 and TRBJ2-2, with TRBD1 as a possible D gene (5 bases). Trimming removed 1 base from V and 5 bases from J, with 14 bases in between. This CDR3 is 16 amino acids long. Per germline, CDR1 MGHDK and CDR2 SYGVNS. CDR3 in DNA: TGTGCCAGCAGTGAATCCGGACACAGCCGAACCGGGGAGCTGTTTTTT. Residues: CASSESGHSRTGELFF.

The CDR3: CASSLLRVDTQYF. The CDR3 nucleotides read TGTGCCAGCAGCCTGCTCCGGGTAGATACGCAGTATTTT. The chain couples TRBV5-6 to TRBJ2-3, with D uncertain. Trimming left V 4 bases short and J 5 bases short, with 11 bases between. The CDR3 length is 13 residues. Germline V gives CDR1 SGHDT, CDR2 YYEEEE.

CDR3 amino acids: CASTRLTANYGYTF. The CDR3 region has the DNA TGTGCCAGCACCAGGTTAACAGCTAACTATGGCTACACCTTC. The V gene is TRBV7-9, the J gene TRBJ1-2; D is unclear. The V end lost 7 bases, the J end lost 0 bases, and 12 bases lay between the germline ends. This CDR3 region has 14 residues. CDR1 is SEHNR, CDR2 FQNEAQ, per germline (reference sequence).

This sequence joins TRBV4-1 and TRBJ2-7; 12 bases map to TRBD2. Looked up from germline, CDR1 is MGHRA and CDR2 is YSYEKL. V lost 1 base, J lost 0 bases, and 7 bases stayed unmatched. The CDR3 length is 18 residues. CDR3: CASSQGRTSGENSYEQYF. CDR3 coding DNA: TGCGCCAGCAGCCAAGGGCGGACTAGCGGGGAAAACTCCTACGAGCAGTACTTC.

The chain joins TRBV5-1 to TRBJ1-5; weak D call: TRBD1 (6 bases). There are 15 residues in the CDR3. V was pared by 1 base and J by 2 bases, with 10 bases between. The germline gives CDR1 SGHRS, CDR2 YFSETQ. The CDR3, as DNA: TGCGCCAGCAGCTTGAGGGGGGGAGGCAATCAGCCCCAGCATTTT. Its translation is CASSLRGGGNQPQHF.

This clone was seen only once. The J gene is TRBJ2-5, the V gene TRBV20-1; tentative D call: TRBD2 (5 bases). Germline V gives CDR1 DFQATT, CDR2 SNEGSKA (reference sequence). The ends were cut back, 3 bases at V and 3 bases at J, with 11 bases in the middle. The CDR3 extends over 13 amino acids. CDR3 bases: TGCAGTGCTAGTTTATACGGGAAAGAGACCCAGTACTTC. Translation: CSASLYGKETQYF.

The gene calls are TRBV16 and TRBJ1-1, with D perhaps TRBD1 (6 bases). This CDR3 contains 18 residues. Germline assignment: CDR1 KGHSY and CDR2 FQNENV. The V and J ends lost 5 bases and 4 bases respectively, with 26 bases between them. The CDR3, as DNA: TGTGCCAGCAGCGATCTTGTTAGGCAGGGGAGCCACAGCACTGAAGCTTTCTTT. Its protein is CASSDLVRQGSHSTEAFF.

The chain combines TRBV20-1 with TRBJ2-1; D not certain. Germline loops: CDR1 DFQATT, CDR2 SNEGSKA (reference sequence). Trimming shortened V by 5 bases and J by 6 bases, and 5 bases separated the two germline ends. The CDR3 covers 10 residues. CDR3 bases: TGCAGTGCTTGGCCCAATGAGCAGTTCTTC. It specifies CSAWPNEQFF.

This CDR3 reads CASSPRRATNEKLFF. CDR3 sequence (DNA): TGTGCCAGCAGCCCCCGGAGGGCAACTAATGAAAAACTGTTTTTT. V and J are TRBV7-8 and TRBJ1-4, with no clear D. The CDR3 length is 15 residues. CDR1 and CDR2 from the germline V gene are SGHVS and FQNEAQ. Trimming removed 5 bases from V and 0 bases from J, with 10 bases in between.

The chain is built from TRBV7-2 and TRBJ2-3; 12 bases are shared with TRBD2. The germline CDR1 and CDR2 sequences are SGHTA and FQGNSA. The CDR3 contains 17 residues. V gave up 0 bases and J gave up 1 base; unmatched junction bases: 2. The CDR3 DNA is TGTGCCAGCAGCTTAGCGCCTAGCGGGGGGGGCACAGATACGCAGTATTTT. Its protein product is CASSLAPSGGGTDTQYF.

The gene calls are TRBV12-5 and TRBJ2-7; D might be TRBD2 (5 bases). V was cut by 2 bases and J by 1 base, with 21 bases left in between. The CDR3 sequence is 18 residues long. In germline, CDR1 is LGHNT, CDR2 FRNRAP. The CDR3: CASGLTEDGSRGSYEQYF. For the CDR3, the DNA is TGTGCTAGTGGTTTGACCGAGGACGGCTCTCGAGGGTCCTACGAGCAGTACTTC.

This clone was observed once. V gene TRBV7-2 combines with J gene TRBJ1-5; D uncertain. The CDR3 has 13 residues. Trimming left V 2 bases short and J 6 bases short, with 8 bases between. The germline gives CDR1 SGHTA, CDR2 FQGNSA. The CDR3 DNA is TGTGCCAGCAGCTTATCTACTGGTCAGCCCCAGCATTTT. Its protein is CASSLSTGQPQHF.

V and J are TRBV19 and TRBJ1-1, with a tentative D call TRBD1 (5 bases). Germline CDR1 LNHDA, CDR2 SQIVND (reference sequence). The CDR3 spans 12 residues. V was trimmed by 6 bases and J by 4 bases, leaving 9 bases between them. Here the CDR3 reads CASSGGFTEAFF. CDR3 bases: TGTGCCAGTAGCGGGGGTTTCACTGAAGCTTTCTTT.

This chain connects TRBV7-3 to TRBJ2-2; possible D gene TRBD1, 6 bases. Per germline, CDR1 SGHTA and CDR2 FQGTGA. This CDR3 spans 16 amino acids. Trimming took off 5 bases at V and 0 bases at J, with 13 bases between the two ends. This CDR3 is CASSPTGTSNTGELFF. CDR3 coding DNA: TGTGCCAGCAGCCCTACCGGGACATCGAACACCGGGGAGCTGTTTTTT.

This chain uses TRBV5-1 with TRBJ2-2, with 8 nucleotides matching TRBD1. J was trimmed by 3 bases and V by 0 bases; bases with no gene match: 13. Germline CDR1 is SGHRS and CDR2 is YFSETQ. The CDR3 totals 19 residues. CDR3: CASSLVGQGIVFDTGELFF. The CDR3, as DNA: TGCGCCAGCAGCTTGGTAGGACAGGGAATAGTATTTGACACCGGGGAGCTGTTTTTT.

The table lists this clone with a few counts. The V and J genes are TRBV9 and TRBJ2-2; a possible D gene is TRBD1 (6 bases). Trimming cost V 0 bases and J 6 bases, with 12 bases left between them. The CDR3 totals 15 residues. The germline gives CDR1 SGDLS, CDR2 YYNGEE. The CDR3 region has the DNA TGTGCCAGCAGCGTAGGGGGGCGGTTTGCCGGGGAGCTGTTTTTT. Amino acids: CASSVGGRFAGELFF.

This clone has a handful of counts. The CDR3 DNA reads as TGCGCCAGCAGCCAAGAGTGGGCGGGGCCCGGGGAGCTGTTTTTT. The encoded protein is CASSQEWAGPGELFF. J is TRBJ2-2 and V is TRBV4-3; D is perhaps TRBD2 (6 bases). V shed 0 bases and J shed 6 bases, with 11 bases lying between them. Germline CDR1 is LGHNA and CDR2 is YSLEER. The CDR3 covers 15 residues.